This TCR beta chain was documented in a study of cytomegalovirus exposure and HLA in healthy donors listed by TCRdb under 2017. About the investigation overall: According to a later analysis, one platform produced both the roughly 110 validation repertoires and the roughly 650 repertoires of the first cohort. The study was designed to test whether signatures of past pathogen exposure could be identified by cataloging public T cell receptors. Along with the approximately 620-subject first cohort, a separate validation cohort of some 130 different subjects was used. The study combined high-throughput TCR immunosequencing, statistical association of individual TCRs with disease status, and machine learning to predict cytomegalovirus infection status.

Relative to germline, V is 6 bases shorter and J is 3 bases shorter, with 11 bases between their ends. The CDR3 runs 12 amino acids, cysteine and phenylalanine included. Of the read, only the CDR3 DNA is kept; its 36 bases are in frame from base 1. The germline V gene sets CDR1 to SQVTM and CDR2 to ANQGSEA. Turning to this clone: The clone's antigen remains unknown. No much larger clone is present one base from it, and per-base qualities are unavailable.

The library was obtained by the immunoSEQ multiplex PCR assay. The authors processed their data as follows. A statistical classification framework was developed to diagnose cytomegalovirus status using the catalog of TCR beta chain sequences. As stored in TCRdb, this immuneACCESS dataset retains in-frame rearrangements with V and J assigned. A fraction of the clones does not appear; measured against another copy, unresolved V genes explain less than half of the discrepancy, and the remainder lacks a known reason. Clone size and V and J calls were adopted from that table, with D and trimming inferred from the DNA. The sample table contains fewer than 250,000 clones; only one count was recorded for over 80% of them. The ten biggest clones cover less than 7% of the sample. The donors belonged to the validation cohort of about 130 subjects, which was separate from the roughly 670-subject first cohort.

Study-wide conclusions, independent of this receptor: In a later analysis, TCRs clustered in the first cohort were found to also tend to co-occur in the roughly 130 validation repertoires, with around 94% of cluster scores above 0. Cytomegalovirus status was reported to be diagnosed by the classifier with high specificity and sensitivity in both the original and validation cohorts. Most TCR sequences were observed very rarely across donors, whereas some public TCRs were present in many individuals. The authors suggested that the approach could potentially be generalized to other disease states and immunological phenotypes. All 130 or so repertoires were used to score co-occurrence in the validation cohort in a later analysis, because that analysis had no HLA typing for the cohort. In vitro tests confirmed that a few of the cytomegalovirus-associated TCR beta chains recognize cytomegalovirus antigens. The study listed 150 to 200 TCR beta chains as associated with cytomegalovirus.

The chain is made from TRBV29-1 and TRBJ1-2, and possibly TRBD1, on 5 matching bases. This receptor was taken from a woman aged 18-30 years in good health and CMV-seronegative. Sequencing was carried out using PBMCs. The CDR3 region has the sequence CSVVHRHYGYTF. At the DNA level, the sequence is TGCAGCGTGGTCCACAGGCACTATGGCTACACCTTC.